This entry lists 23 T cell receptor beta chains sequenced from one sample in a study of blood T cell repertoires in COVID-19. Profiled with immunoSEQ multiplex PCR; TCRdb holds only in-frame clones, not every one. There are roughly 160,000 clones in the sample; almost 85% occur only once, and around 2.9% lies in the top ten. The sample was peripheral blood. These receptors were collected from a woman of 80 years or more with COVID-19, enrolled during active disease.

This clone was recorded only once. The chain uses TRBV19 and TRBJ2-1; 10 bases map to TRBD1. There are 16 residues in the CDR3. The germline gives CDR1 LNHDA, CDR2 SQIVND (reference sequence). With V trimmed by 3 bases and J by 8 bases, 10 bases remained unmatched. CDR3 sequence: CASSIIGQGVGHEQFF. For the CDR3, the DNA is TGTGCCAGTAGTATCATCGGACAGGGGGTAGGGCATGAGCAGTTCTTC. Variable domain in full (rest from reference TRBV19 and TRBJ2-1): DGGITQSPKYLFRKEGQNVTLSCEQNLNHDAMYWYRQDPGQGLRLIYYSQIVNDFQKGDIAEGYSVSREKKESFPLTVTSAQKNPTAFYLCASSIIGQGVGHEQFFGPGTRLTVL.

The chain uses TRBV29-1 and TRBJ1-2; 9 nucleotides agree with TRBD1. Germline V gene sequence: CDR1 SQVTM, CDR2 ANQGSEA. Germline trimming cut 5 bases from V and 4 bases from J; bases unmatched to any gene: 11. The CDR3 runs to 15 residues. The CDR3 loop reads CSVLHQPGQGYGYTF. CDR3 nucleotides: TGCAGCGTTTTGCACCAACCGGGACAGGGCTATGGCTACACCTTC.

The chain has TRBV28 and TRBJ1-1; 11 positions agree with TRBD1. The ends lost 9 bases at V and 8 bases at J; junction bases unmatched: 14. Germline V gene lookup returns CDR1 MDHEN and CDR2 SYDVKM. The CDR3 extends over 15 amino acids. The CDR3 sequence: CASPKAGQGVVEAFF. In nucleotides, the CDR3 is TGTGCCAGTCCAAAGGCGGGACAGGGGGTCGTGGAAGCTTTCTTT.

V is TRBV7-9 and J is TRBJ1-6, with 10 bases matching TRBD1. The germline gives CDR1 SEHNR, CDR2 FQNEAQ (reference sequence). This CDR3 is built from 13 residues. Trimming took 4 bases from V and 10 from J; bases not matched to a gene: 1. CDR3 protein: CASSWDRGSPLHF. The CDR3 bases are TGTGCCAGCAGCTGGGACAGGGGATCACCCCTCCACTTT. Drawing the rest from reference TRBV7-9 and TRBJ1-6, the complete variable domain is DTGVSQNPRHKITKRGQNVTFRCDPISEHNRLYWYRQTLGQGPEFLTYFQNEAQLEKSRLLSDRFSAERPKGSFSTLEIQRTEQGDSAMYLCASSWDRGSPLHFGNGTRLTVT.

This clone was recorded a few times. This sequence joins TRBV27 and TRBJ1-2; a weak D match, TRBD1 (6 bases). With 0 bases removed from V and 5 bases from J, the gap between germline ends came to 19 bases. CDR1 and CDR2 (germline): MNHEY, SMNVEV (reference sequence). The CDR3 extends over 17 amino acids. CDR3 sequence (DNA): TGTGCCAGCAGTTTATCGTTTGGGGGACAAGTAGGTTATGGCTACACCTTC. It codes for CASSLSFGGQVGYGYTF.

The rearrangement joins TRBV2 to TRBJ1-2; TRBD1 matches at 10 bases. Per the germline V gene, CDR1 is SNHLY and CDR2 is FYNNEI. The CDR3 runs to 14 residues. V gave up 6 bases and J gave up 4 bases; unmatched junction bases: 5. The CDR3 protein is CASSRQGAVYGYTF. The DNA of the CDR3 is TGTGCCAGCAGCCGACAGGGGGCTGTCTATGGCTACACCTTC.

This clone was seen ten or more times. V gene TRBV6-5 combines with J gene TRBJ1-5; the D is unclear. V gave up 7 bases and J gave up 1 base, with 11 bases separating them. The CDR3 consists of 14 residues. The germline CDR1 and CDR2 sequences are MNHEY and SVGAGI. The CDR3 loop is CASKEGASNQPQHF. DNA for the CDR3: TGTGCCAGCAAAGAGGGCGCGAGCAATCAGCCCCAGCATTTT.

The chain carries TRBV3-1 (or the pseudogene TRBV3-2) and TRBJ1-5; D is ambiguous. Germline V CDR1 and CDR2: LGHDT, YNNKEL (reference sequence). The CDR3 totals 15 residues. Trimming took 1 base from V and 7 from J, leaving 14 bases between them. CDR3 amino acids: CASSQGAWSLQPQHF. The CDR3 DNA reads TGTGCCAGCAGCCAAGGGGCATGGTCTTTACAGCCCCAGCATTTT.

The J gene is TRBJ2-5, the V gene TRBV19; TRBD1 might be the D (6 bases). The CDR3 spans 15 residues. Per germline, CDR1 LNHDA and CDR2 SQIVND (reference sequence). V was trimmed by 3 bases and J by 0 bases, leaving 11 bases between them. CDR3 bases: TGTGCCAGTAGTATGATCCGGGACAACCAAGAGACCCAGTACTTC. Encoded protein: CASSMIRDNQETQYF.

The rearrangement joins TRBV21-1 to TRBJ1-2; the listed D gene, TRBD1, was not tested against the DNA. TRBV21-1 is shown as a pseudogene. This CDR3 contains 18 residues. The DNA of the CDR3 is TGTGCCAGCACCTTCGATCCCGATACGACAGGGGGAAACTATGGCTACACCTTC. Its protein is CASTFDPDTTGGNYGYTF.

About this clone itself: Other nucleotide sequences from this sample produce the same CDR3. The chain couples TRBV5-1 to TRBJ1-2; 9 bases are a match to TRBD1. The V gene end was trimmed by 0 bases and the J gene end by 8 bases; junction bases not matched to a gene: 5. Germline V gives CDR1 SGHRS, CDR2 YFSETQ. This CDR3 has 14 residues. The CDR3 sequence: CASSLGTGGYGYTF. The CDR3 coding sequence is TGCGCCAGCAGCTTGGGTACAGGGGGCTACGGCTACACCTTC.

The genes are TRBV6-5 and TRBJ2-7; TRBD2 matches at 10 bases. Germline V gives CDR1 MNHEY, CDR2 SVGAGI. V lost 7 bases to trimming and J lost 0 bases; unmatched junction nucleotides: 6. This CDR3 has 15 amino acids. CDR3 in DNA: TGTGCCAGCAAGCTAGCGGGAGACCCCTCCTACGAGCAGTACTTC. Protein: CASKLAGDPSYEQYF.

The V call is TRBV7-3, the J call TRBJ2-3; TRBD1 matches 8 bases. Trimming at V came to 4 bases and at J to 2 bases, leaving 8 bases not matched to a gene. The length of the CDR3 is 16 residues. Germline CDR1 is SGHTA and CDR2 is FQGTGA. CDR3 amino acids: CASSSSRDRYTDTQYF. CDR3 coding DNA: TGTGCCAGCAGCTCGTCCCGGGACAGGTACACAGATACGCAGTATTTT.

This chain connects TRBV5-1 to TRBJ2-7; 12 bases are shared with TRBD2. The CDR3 has 16 amino acids. V lost 2 bases to trimming and J lost 8 bases; unmatched junction nucleotides: 11. CDR1 is SGHRS and CDR2 is YFSETQ in the germline V gene. The CDR3 loop is CASSLGLAGTGEKQYF. For the CDR3, the DNA is TGCGCCAGCAGCTTAGGACTAGCGGGAACTGGGGAAAAGCAGTACTTC. The whole variable domain, filled in from reference TRBV5-1 and TRBJ2-7, reads KAGVTQTPRYLIKTRGQQVTLSCSPISGHRSVSWYQQTPGQGLQFLFEYFSETQRNKGNFPGRFSGRQFSNSRSEMNVSTLELGDSALYLCASSLGLAGTGEKQYFGPGTRLTVT.

The chain recombines TRBV2 with TRBJ2-3; TRBD2 agrees at 9 bases. CDR3 length: 17 amino acids. The V gene end was trimmed by 1 base and the J gene end by 2 bases; junction bases not matched to a gene: 7. The germline CDR1 and CDR2 sequences are SNHLY and FYNNEI. CDR3 residues: CASSEGKIAGVTDTQYF. In DNA form, the CDR3 reads TGTGCCAGCAGTGAAGGGAAGATAGCGGGGGTCACAGATACGCAGTATTTT. The full variable domain, rest sourced from reference TRBV2 and TRBJ2-3, is EPEVTQTPSHQVTQMGQEVILRCVPISNHLYFYWYRQILGQKVEFLVSFYNNEISEKSEIFDDQFSVERPDGSNFTLKIRSTKLEDSAMYFCASSEGKIAGVTDTQYFGPGTRLTVL.

This clone came up once. The gene calls are TRBV13 and TRBJ2-3, with 15 bases aligning to TRBD2. The germline gives CDR1 PRHDT, CDR2 FYEKMQ (reference sequence). This CDR3 region has 18 residues. The V segment lost 1 base and the J segment 5 bases; nucleotides outside the gene matches: 7. In nucleotides, the CDR3 is TGTGCCAGCAGCTTAGCCGGACTAGCGGGGGGGCGAGTAGATACGCAGTATTTT. This translates into CASSLAGLAGGRVDTQYF.

This clone was observed a single time. The chain is built from TRBV5-1 and TRBJ2-5, with a possible D match to TRBD2 (5 bases). The CDR3 consists of 15 residues. V dropped 5 bases and J dropped 4 bases, with 18 bases sitting between them. Germline-derived CDR1 and CDR2 are SGHRS and YFSETQ. CDR3 region: CASRVGSGFGETQYF. The DNA of the CDR3 is TGCGCCAGCAGGGTGGGGTCGGGATTCGGAGAGACCCAGTACTTC.

The chain couples TRBV4-1 to TRBJ1-5; no definite D call. The CDR3 is made up of 16 amino acids. V was clipped by 0 bases and J by 5 bases, with 14 bases between them. Germline V gene data show CDR1 as MGHRA and CDR2 as YSYEKL. For the CDR3, the DNA is TGCGCCAGCAGCCAAGAAGGCGCAGCTAGATATCAGCCCCAGCATTTT. Protein: CASSQEGAARYQPQHF.

J is TRBJ2-1 and V is TRBV4-1, with 9 bases fitting TRBD2. The CDR3 has 15 amino acids. The germline gives CDR1 MGHRA, CDR2 YSYEKL. J lost 4 bases, V lost 4 bases, and 5 bases had no gene match. The CDR3: CASSLSLAGYNEQFF. The CDR3 nucleotides read TGCGCCAGCAGCCTCTCACTAGCGGGTTACAATGAGCAGTTCTTC.

This sequence joins TRBV19 and TRBJ2-2; 8 bases are a match to TRBD2. Germline trimming cut 3 bases from V and 7 bases from J; bases unmatched to any gene: 10. The CDR3 runs to 16 residues. Per the germline V gene, CDR1 is LNHDA and CDR2 is SQIVND (reference sequence). The CDR3 sequence is CASSIRPAGVGGELFF. The CDR3 region has the DNA TGTGCCAGTAGTATCCGCCCAGCGGGGGTAGGCGGGGAGCTGTTTTTT. The full variable domain, with the rest looked up from reference TRBV19 and TRBJ2-2, is DGGITQSPKYLFRKEGQNVTLSCEQNLNHDAMYWYRQDPGQGLRLIYYSQIVNDFQKGDIAEGYSVSREKKESFPLTVTSAQKNPTAFYLCASSIRPAGVGGELFFGEGSRLTVL.

The chain employs TRBV7-8 and TRBJ2-5; the match to TRBD1 covers 11 bases. Germline V CDR1 and CDR2: SGHVS, FQNEAQ. Trimming removed 4 bases from V and 5 bases from J; junction bases left unmatched: 9. This CDR3 region has 16 residues. The CDR3 protein is CASSWSGTGGLETQYF. CDR3 DNA: TGTGCCAGCAGCTGGTCCGGGACAGGGGGTTTGGAGACCCAGTACTTC.

The chain is built from TRBV10-3 and TRBJ2-7; D may be TRBD1 (6 bases). Trimming removed 10 bases from V and 2 bases from J, with 9 bases in between. This CDR3 is built from 11 residues. Per the germline V gene, CDR1 is ENHRY and CDR2 is SYGVKD. The CDR3 DNA follows: TGTGCCAGCGGACAGACCTACGAGCAGTACTTC. This encodes CASGQTYEQYF.

This chain connects TRBV4-3 to TRBJ2-2; TRBD2 aligns across 7 bases. This CDR3 comprises 17 residues. V was pared by 0 bases and J by 0 bases, with 4 bases of the junction left unmatched. Per germline, CDR1 LGHNA and CDR2 YSLEER. The CDR3 DNA sequence: TGCGCCAGCAGCCAAGAAAAGGCGGGGGCGAACACCGGGGAGCTGTTTTTT. This gives the protein CASSQEKAGANTGELFF.